Included here is one TCR beta chain sequence, with context. This sample is drawn from a study of blood T cell repertoires in COVID-19. Across the whole study: The origin of the acute and convalescent COVID-19 samples was the United States, Italy and Spain.

Trimming at V came to 1 base and at J to 1 base, leaving 1 base not matched to a gene. CDR3 length equals 15 residues. CDR1 is KGHSH and CDR2 is LQKENI in the germline V gene. TCRdb's table, derived via immunoSEQ multiplex PCR, lists solely in-frame clones and lacks some. The sample yields under 2,000 clones, approximately 84% seen once. The clonotype originates from a man aged 70-80 years with active COVID-19. Sequenced input: peripheral blood. The chain uses TRBV18 and TRBJ2-3, with 8 bases matching TRBD1. The CDR3 sequence: CASSPQDRGTDTQYF. In DNA, the CDR3 is TGTGCCAGCTCACCACAGGACAGGGGCACAGATACGCAGTATTTT.